A single sample is the source of the 20 T cell receptor beta chains below, sequenced in a study of CXCR3-negative and CXCR3-positive naive CD8 T cells. Whole-study results and caveats: TRB CDR3 hydrophobicity was greater in CXCR3-positive naive cells than in CXCR3-negative naive cells.

TRB cDNA was prepared as libraries by UMI-labeled 5' RACE. With the 5' RACE reads reprocessed, TCRdb shows one record per CDR3 protein and no DNA. Its listing shows around 65,000 distinct CDR3 sequences. No cognate antigen is known for these TCRs. Sequencing used naive CXCR3+ CD8+ T cells from blood. The sample's subset: CD45RO-CCR7+CD27+CD95- naive CD8+ T cells expressing CXCR3 (TNR3+). Receptor source: a human donor in good health. Some clones in this sample may be carry-over from other donors' samples.

The V gene is TRBV12-3 or TRBV12-4, the J gene TRBJ2-1; TCRdb proposes TRBD2, but this gene call is untestable without DNA. The CDR3 contains 13 residues. CDR3: CASSLLARHEQFF.

The chain couples TRBV29-1 to TRBJ1-1; TCRdb's D call of TRBD1 is untestable without DNA. This CDR3 has 12 residues. In germline, CDR1 is SQVTM, CDR2 ANQGSEA. CDR3: CSDRTGNTEAFF. The full variable domain, rest sourced from reference TRBV29-1 and TRBJ1-1, is SAVISQKPSRDICQRGTSLTIQCQVDSQVTMMFWYRQQPGQSLTLIATANQGSEATYESGFVIDKFPISRPNLTFSTLTVSNMSPEDSSIYLCSDRTGNTEAFFGQGTRLTVV.

This chain connects TRBV29-1 to TRBJ1-5. Germline values: CDR1 SQVTM, CDR2 ANQGSEA. The CDR3 covers 13 residues. Here the CDR3 reads CSVEFGGNQPQHF.

The chain employs TRBV7-6 and TRBJ2-1; TCRdb outputs TRBD2, but without DNA this stays unchecked. There are 11 residues in the CDR3. Germline CDR1 SGHVS, CDR2 FNYEAQ. The CDR3 here is CASSLGVEQFF.

The rearrangement joins TRBV12-3 or TRBV12-4 to TRBJ2-7; TCRdb outputs TRBD1, but without DNA this stays unchecked. CDR3 size: 15 residues. The CDR3 sequence: CASSFMGTGVYEQYF.

The CDR3 protein is CASSYSGWAEMNTEAFF. The rearrangement joins TRBV6-5 to TRBJ1-1. The CDR3 consists of 17 residues. Germline V gene data show CDR1 as MNHEY and CDR2 as SVGAGI.

This chain connects TRBV29-1 to TRBJ2-1; checking the TCRdb D call of TRBD1 is not possible without DNA. The CDR3 length is 16 residues. CDR1 is SQVTM, CDR2 ANQGSEA, per germline. The CDR3 region is CSVPAPRPGRTNEQFF.

The chain uses TRBV6-2 or TRBV6-3 and TRBJ2-5; the TCRdb call, TRBD1, lacks DNA for checking. Germline values: CDR1 MNHEY, CDR2 SVGEGT. CDR3 length: 15 residues. The CDR3 protein is CASRLRTGIQETQYF.

The J gene is TRBJ2-7, the V gene TRBV9; as DNA is missing, the TRBD2 call by TCRdb cannot be tested. This CDR3 is built from 14 residues. Germline CDR1 SGDLS, CDR2 YYNGEE. This CDR3 is CASSPPAGRYEQYF.

The chain uses TRBV10-3 and TRBJ1-2. CDR1 and CDR2 (germline): ENHRY, SYGVKD. The CDR3 runs to 12 residues. The CDR3 loop reads CAINAGLDGYTF.

This chain uses TRBV7-3 with TRBJ2-3. The CDR3 covers 13 residues. Germline V gene data show CDR1 as SGHTA and CDR2 as FQGTGA. The chain's CDR3 is CASSPKGGDTQYF.

The chain couples TRBV7-9 to TRBJ2-5; the D call of TRBD2 rests on TCRdb alone, since no DNA is present to check it. The CDR3 has 16 amino acids. The germline gives CDR1 SEHNR, CDR2 FQNEAQ (reference sequence). The chain's CDR3 is CASSLPDGPYQETQYF.

The chain employs TRBV20-1 and TRBJ2-3; lacking DNA, the TRBD2 call made by TCRdb goes unchecked. In germline, CDR1 is DFQATT, CDR2 SNEGSKA (reference sequence). This CDR3 is built from 16 residues. CDR3 loop: CSARDIGLSSTDTQYF.

The chain links TRBV7-9 to TRBJ2-5. The CDR3 runs to 12 residues. Germline CDR1 and CDR2: SEHNR and FQNEAQ (reference sequence). The CDR3 sequence is CASSIRQETQYF.

This chain joins TRBV7-9 and TRBJ2-7; TCRdb designates TRBD1, a call that cannot be tested without DNA. This CDR3 region has 12 residues. Looked up from germline, CDR1 is SEHNR and CDR2 is FQNEAQ (reference sequence). The CDR3 spells CASIGGTYEQYF.

The chain couples TRBV15 to TRBJ1-4; the TCRdb D gene call, TRBD1, has no DNA to confirm it. Germline V gives CDR1 LNHNV, CDR2 YYDKDF (reference sequence). This CDR3 region has 18 residues. CDR3 region: CATSRAVLGGFMDEKLFF.

The V call is TRBV5-1, the J call TRBJ2-6. Germline CDR1 reads SGHRS; CDR2 reads YFSETQ. The CDR3 length is 15 residues. CDR3 residues: CASRPDYSGANVLTF. Variable domain in full (rest from reference TRBV5-1 and TRBJ2-6): KAGVTQTPRYLIKTRGQQVTLSCSPISGHRSVSWYQQTPGQGLQFLFEYFSETQRNKGNFPGRFSGRQFSNSRSEMNVSTLELGDSALYLCASRPDYSGANVLTFGAGSRLTVL.

The CDR3 spells CAISGGTRQETQYF. The V and J genes are TRBV10-3 and TRBJ2-5; without DNA, the TCRdb call of TRBD2 cannot be checked. Germline lookup yields CDR1 ENHRY and CDR2 SYGVKD. This CDR3 region has 14 residues.

The gene calls are TRBV7-2 and TRBJ2-2. CDR3 length: 14 residues. From germline, CDR1 is SGHTA and CDR2 FQGNSA. CDR3 sequence: CASSPSRFPGELFF.

V gene TRBV6-2 or TRBV6-3 combines with J gene TRBJ1-5; TCRdb calls TRBD1, which cannot be checked without DNA. CDR3 length equals 12 residues. Germline CDR1 reads MNHEY; CDR2 reads SVGEGT. The CDR3: CASGQVNQPQHF.